This entry concerns a single T cell receptor beta chain. This sample stems from a study of blood T cell repertoires in COVID-19. Across the study: Acute and convalescent COVID-19 samples came from the United States, Italy and Spain.

V lost 6 bases to trimming and J lost 1 base; unmatched junction nucleotides: 6. The CDR3 loop spans 15 amino acids. Germline lookup yields CDR1 SGDLS and CDR2 YYNGEE. Participants' own reports of clinical history determined their cohort assignment. Two negative PCRs, clearance, or symptom resolution were required of recovered Cohort 3 donors. This table comes from immunoSEQ multiplex PCR, and its TCRdb copy is limited to in-frame clones, with some not included. Among 190,000 or so clones listed, 70% to 90% were seen once. The genes are TRBV9 and TRBJ2-3; 9 bases map to TRBD1. Sequenced material: PBMCs or T cells enriched from blood (not recorded which). This TCR was recovered from a woman aged 18-29 years who had recovered from COVID-19. DNA of the CDR3: TGTGCCAGCACCAGGGACAGGGCAGGCACAGATACGCAGTATTTT. It is translated as CASTRDRAGTDTQYF.